These T cell receptor beta chains were read from a single sample in a study of response to subunit inactivated influenza vaccine. TCRdb re-derived calls from the RT-PCR reads in MiXCR, one entry per CDR3 protein. The table includes 450,000 to 550,000 distinct CDR3 sequences, 25% detected once. The specimen was CD4+ T cells sorted from PBMCs, collected 5 days after vaccination. The receptors stem from a man between 45 and 60 years old who received an inactivated influenza vaccine. Both conserved end residues are part of each CDR3. Fields, in order: V gene, J gene, CDR3 protein.

TRBV7-2,TRBJ1-6,CASSPRQGLYNSPLHF
TRBV7-8,TRBJ2-5,CASSREYQETQYF
TRBV29-1,TRBJ2-2,CSVQGQGNTGELFF
TRBV7-9,TRBJ1-1,CASSLMGTEAFF
TRBV7-2,TRBJ2-3,CASSLGREGLSTQYF
TRBV7-2,TRBJ2-2,CASSLERRTGELFF
TRBV28,TRBJ2-7,CASSLRGTGYSYEQYF
TRBV4-1,TRBJ2-3,CASSLEGQGGDTQYF
TRBV12-3/TRBV12-4,TRBJ2-7,CASRRTSSSEQYF
TRBV6-5,TRBJ1-2,CTSSYSRHSTGYTF
TRBV28,TRBJ1-2,CASSLRRTGDIWQPDYGYTF
TRBV7-2,TRBJ2-5,CASSLGGQVQETQYF
TRBV12-3/TRBV12-4,TRBJ2-7,CASRPGPHWEQYF
TRBV4-3,TRBJ2-1,CASSQDRGRNNEQFF
TRBV3-1,TRBJ2-7,CASSQDYKHYEQYF
TRBV5-5,TRBJ2-2,CASSLLDGELFF
TRBV7-8,TRBJ1-6,CASSFRQHYNSPLHF
TRBV25-1,TRBJ1-1,CAARAGGLVTEAFF
TRBV6-1,TRBJ2-7,CASSEQESLLEQYF
TRBV20-1,TRBJ2-7,CSAHGTGHEQYF
TRBV13,TRBJ1-6,CASSPKTGYNSPLHF
TRBV5-4,TRBJ2-5,CASSPENARTETQYF
TRBV28,TRBJ2-6,CASPGPISGANVLTF
TRBV12-3/TRBV12-4,TRBJ1-4,CASKTGQGLGKLFF
TRBV15,TRBJ2-2,CATSEGTNTGELFF
TRBV29-1,TRBJ2-1,CSVDGRATYNEQFF
TRBV7-9,TRBJ2-5,CASSWSGSHGETQYF
TRBV7-8,TRBJ2-5,CASSRNSDRRTTQETQYF
TRBV28,TRBJ2-7,CASRTQRLAGGPEQYF
TRBV12-3/TRBV12-4,TRBJ1-5,CASSLRGKVPGPQHF
TRBV3-1,TRBJ2-7,CASSQVPEVVEQYF
TRBV4-3,TRBJ2-2,CASSPRGRGTGELFF
TRBV12-3/TRBV12-4,TRBJ2-1,CASSILSQGGRNNEQFF
TRBV25-1,TRBJ1-5,CASSEPGNQPQHF
TRBV28,TRBJ1-1,CASSSGDTEAFF
TRBV6-5,TRBJ2-1,CASTFGHFNEQFF
TRBV12-3/TRBV12-4,TRBJ2-2,CASSLSARRGLSNTGELFF
TRBV6-5,TRBJ1-1,CASSYSFSGHAPEAFF
TRBV11-2,TRBJ2-6,CASSPARGHWSGANVLTF
TRBV6-1,TRBJ2-2,CASRRLGGISGELFF
TRBV20-1,TRBJ1-1,CSARGVPGQGGIGTEAFF
TRBV29-1,TRBJ1-1,CSVDDSTLNTEAFF
TRBV20-1,TRBJ2-7,CSARDRPTSEQYF
TRBV5-1,TRBJ1-6,CASSLLGGSYNSPLHF
TRBV5-1,TRBJ2-1,CASSAVGNEQFF
TRBV5-1,TRBJ1-6,CASSLAQTNSPLHF
TRBV3-1,TRBJ1-6,CASSQDFRYYNSPLHF